This TCR beta chain was retrieved from a study of cytomegalovirus exposure and HLA in healthy donors. Researchers ran the PCR with 60 Vbeta and 13 Jbeta primers. Measured with immunoSEQ multiplex PCR; TCRdb has only the in-frame clones, and not every one. The sample includes just under 250,000 clones, roughly 87% seen only once; the top ten take approximately 5.3%. Overall study results and limits: Later analysis showed most CMV-associated TCR beta chains appearing HLA-restricted. TCR beta V- and J-gene trimming, according to a later analysis, was linked to a missense DCLRE1C variant. The study flagged about 150 TCR beta chains as cytomegalovirus-associated.

Germline lookup yields CDR1 MGHRA and CDR2 YSYEKL. The ends lost 6 bases at V and 3 bases at J; junction bases unmatched: 3. This CDR3 contains 13 residues. Points on this clone: Its target is unknown.

The receptor was isolated from a woman aged 40 to 49 in good health and CMV-seropositive. Sequencing was performed on PBMCs. The chain combines TRBV4-1 with TRBJ1-2, with TRBD1 identical over 8 bases. The DNA for the CDR3 is TGCGCCAGCAGGAGACAGGGGTACTATGGCTACACCTTC. Encoded protein: CASRRQGYYGYTF.